This T cell receptor (beta chain) was obtained from a study of shared clonotypes between healthy human individuals. General study findings and limits: What naive subsets generally showed was a larger estimated richness than memory subsets showed. All-four-donor shared clonotypes had higher generation probabilities than non-shared clonotypes did.

Deep-level settings were used for running the assay. In the study's own analysis: With immunoSEQ giving junction-only sequences and no quality scores, filtering differed. TCRdb's copy holds only in-frame clones and misses some; the assay was immunoSEQ multiplex PCR. D and trimming come from the DNA, and the V and J calls and clone size come from that table. The profile shows about 100,000 clones, approximately 70% of them singletons. As concerns this clone: What it binds is not known.

Trimming took 2 bases from V and 6 from J, leaving 19 bases between them. Per the germline V gene, CDR1 is LNHNV and CDR2 is YYDKDF (reference sequence). The length of the CDR3 is 17 residues. Sequenced sample: memory CD8+ T cells sorted from blood. Sample subset: CD45RO+ cells pooled with CCR7-negative TemRA cells. The clonotype was recovered from a woman aged 30 to 39 in good health. The chain recombines TRBV15 with TRBJ1-4; the D gene is possibly TRBD1 (5 bases). As DNA, the CDR3 is TGTGCCACCAGCAGACTCCCAGCGGGGCCCGAGGATGAAAAACTGTTTTTT. Translated: CATSRLPAGPEDEKLFF.